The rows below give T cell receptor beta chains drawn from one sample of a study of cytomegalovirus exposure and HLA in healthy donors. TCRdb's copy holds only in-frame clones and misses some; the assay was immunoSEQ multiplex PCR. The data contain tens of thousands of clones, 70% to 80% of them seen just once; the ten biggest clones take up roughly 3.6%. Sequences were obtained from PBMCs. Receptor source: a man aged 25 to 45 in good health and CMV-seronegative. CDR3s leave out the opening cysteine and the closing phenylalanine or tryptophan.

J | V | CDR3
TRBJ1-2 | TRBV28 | ASSLRGYGYT
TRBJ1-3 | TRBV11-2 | ASSSNSGNTIY
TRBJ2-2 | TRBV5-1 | ASSSEEAGELF
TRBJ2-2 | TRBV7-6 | ASSLPPGLAAYSNTGELF
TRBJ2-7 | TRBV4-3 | ASSQDRGRAHEQY
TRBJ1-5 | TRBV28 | ASSLSWTGVSNQPQH
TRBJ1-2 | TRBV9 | ASSVATDGRLSANYGYT
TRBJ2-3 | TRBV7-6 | ASSRTSSNTDTQY
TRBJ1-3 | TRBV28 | ASGDSTGNTIY
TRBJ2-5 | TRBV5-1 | ASSLALAGPLQETQY
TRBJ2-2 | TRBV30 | AWSVLAGTGELF
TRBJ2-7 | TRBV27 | ASSKGLAGDSYEQY
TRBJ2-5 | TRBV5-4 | ASSFGLRETQY
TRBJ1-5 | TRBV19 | ASRQGENQPQH
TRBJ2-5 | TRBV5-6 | ASSLEGNQETQY